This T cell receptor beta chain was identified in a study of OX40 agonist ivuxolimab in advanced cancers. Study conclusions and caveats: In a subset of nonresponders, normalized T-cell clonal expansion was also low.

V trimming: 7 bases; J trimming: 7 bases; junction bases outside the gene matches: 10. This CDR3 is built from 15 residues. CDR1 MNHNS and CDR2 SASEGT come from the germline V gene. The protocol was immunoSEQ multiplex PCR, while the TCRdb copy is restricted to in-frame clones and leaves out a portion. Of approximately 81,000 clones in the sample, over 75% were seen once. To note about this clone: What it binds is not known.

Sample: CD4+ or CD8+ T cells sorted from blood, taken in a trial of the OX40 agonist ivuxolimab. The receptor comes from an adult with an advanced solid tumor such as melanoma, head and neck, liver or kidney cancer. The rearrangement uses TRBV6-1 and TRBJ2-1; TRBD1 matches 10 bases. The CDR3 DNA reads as TGTGCCAGCAACAGGGGACAGGGGTTAGAGAATGAGCAGTTCTTC. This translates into CASNRGQGLENEQFF.